This record looks at one T cell receptor (beta chain) sequence and its context. A read error may be the cause here, since a much bigger clone is one base away. This CDR3 contains 12 residues. The germline CDR1 and CDR2 sequences are GTSNPN and SVGIG (reference sequence). This record belongs to a study of CD8+CD57+ T cells in acquired aplastic anemia. Profiling that covered TCR beta VDJ and CDR3 relied on genomic DNA as its template. TCRdb fed the reads into MiXCR, producing one record per CDR3 protein. This sample yields 150,000 to 200,000 distinct CDR3 sequences, of which 48% are seen a single time; more than 30% belongs to the top ten. CD8+CD57+ cell expansion, shown by flow cytometry, had occurred in the patients selected for sequencing.

This chain links TRBV30 with TRBJ1-2; D not certain. The sample taken for sequencing was sorted CD4+, CD8+, or CD8+CD57+ T cells (not recorded which) from PBMCs. This clonotype originated in a human donor with aplastic anemia. The CDR3 coding sequence is TGTGCCTGGAGTGGGGCATCCTATGACTACACCTTC. The encoded protein is CAWSGASYDYTF.